This T cell receptor beta chain is from a study of blood T cells in healthy people across ages. General study findings and limits: Changes seen in expanded clonotypes were possibly confounded by donor CMV status left unknown. Estimated diversity across one million T cells was deemed an underestimate.

The table lists this clonotype with a few counts. What it recognizes is unknown. Donors ranged from about 6 to 95 years old and were healthy Caucasians in Russia. Per the germline V gene, CDR1 is DFQATT and CDR2 is SNEGSKA (reference sequence). This CDR3 region has 12 residues. Primers used in a second PCR of roughly 6 to 11 cycles were a sample-barcoded 5' primer and a J-beta primer mix. TCRdb re-called the 5' RACE reads with MiXCR, one entry per CDR3 protein. The data contain about 780,000 distinct CDR3 sequences, about 46% of them singletons. V is TRBV20-1 and J is TRBJ2-5; tentative D call: TRBD2 (5 bases). Sequenced sample: blood. This receptor was taken from a man older than 75 in good health. The CDR3 sequence is CTKVDRGETQYF. As DNA, the CDR3 is TGCACTAAGGTGGACCGGGGAGAGACCCAGTACTTC.